A selection of T cell receptor beta chains follows, all from one sample in a study of CD8+CD57+ T cells in acquired aplastic anemia. A single record per CDR3 protein comes from TCRdb applying MiXCR to the reads. The data contain 150,000 to 200,000 distinct CDR3 sequences, around 50% of them singletons. Sample: sorted CD4+, CD8+, or CD8+CD57+ T cells (not recorded which) from PBMCs. These receptors all stem from a human donor with aplastic anemia. Each CDR3 is given with its conserved first and last residue. The D gene is left open where the match is weak. Some rows have no size entry. The others give once, few or many, or a class for an expanded clone.

clone size: -
J gene: TRBJ1-6
V gene: TRBV19
CDR3 length: 15
D gene: -
CDR3 DNA: TGTGCCAGTAGTCTCCGGGACGGACTATATTCACCCCTCCACTTT
CDR3 protein: CASSLRDGLYSPLHF

clone size: -
J gene: TRBJ1-2
V gene: TRBV24-1
CDR3 length: 12
D gene: TRBD1
CDR3 DNA: TGTGCCACCAGTAGCACAGGGGTTGGCTACACCTTC
CDR3 protein: CATSSTGVGYTF

clone size: -
J gene: TRBJ1-5
V gene: TRBV10-3
CDR3 length: 15
D gene: -
CDR3 DNA: TGTGCCATCAGTGCCGGAAGGGATAGCAATCAGCCCCAGCATTTT
CDR3 protein: CAISAGRDSNQPQHF

clone size: many
J gene: TRBJ1-2
V gene: TRBV25-1
CDR3 length: 14
D gene: -
CDR3 DNA: TGTGCCAGCAGTGAATTCGGTATACAACGAGGCTACACCTTC
CDR3 protein: CASSEFGIQRGYTF

clone size: many
J gene: TRBJ2-7
V gene: TRBV12-3/TRBV12-4
CDR3 length: 15
D gene: TRBD2
CDR3 DNA: TGTGCCAGCAGCAAACTAGCGGGGGATTCCTACGAGCAGTACTTC
CDR3 protein: CASSKLAGDSYEQYF

clone size: -
J gene: TRBJ1-2
V gene: TRBV28
CDR3 length: 11
D gene: -
CDR3 DNA: TGTGCCATACAGGTTCGGTATGGCTACACCTTC
CDR3 protein: CAIQVRYGYTF

clone size: -
J gene: TRBJ2-7
V gene: TRBV5-1
CDR3 length: 14
D gene: TRBD2
CDR3 DNA: TGCGCCAGCAGCCCCACTAGCGGGAGCGCCGAGCAGTACTTC
CDR3 protein: CASSPTSGSAEQYF

clone size: -
J gene: TRBJ2-7
V gene: TRBV11-1
CDR3 length: 16
D gene: -
CDR3 DNA: TGTGCCAGCAGCCCGGAGGCGACGCGAGTCCGCGAGGAGCAGTACTTC
CDR3 protein: CASSPEATRVREEQYF

clone size: many
J gene: TRBJ2-1
V gene: TRBV7-3
CDR3 length: 14
D gene: -
CDR3 DNA: TGTGCCAGCAGCTTCTCCTCCGGGAGCCGTGAGCAGTTCTTC
CDR3 protein: CASSFSSGSREQFF

clone size: -
J gene: TRBJ2-7
V gene: TRBV2
CDR3 length: 15
D gene: -
CDR3 DNA: TGTGCCAGCCGCCCGGGACTCACGAGCTCCTACGAGCAGTACTTC
CDR3 protein: CASRPGLTSSYEQYF

clone size: -
J gene: TRBJ2-3
V gene: TRBV29-1
CDR3 length: 13
D gene: -
CDR3 DNA: TGCAGCGTTGAAGGGAGGCTCACAGATACGCAGTATTTT
CDR3 protein: CSVEGRLTDTQYF

clone size: many
J gene: TRBJ2-3
V gene: TRBV20-1
CDR3 length: 17
D gene: TRBD2
CDR3 DNA: TGCAGTGCCCCTTCGACCGGGGGACTAGCGGGAGTAGATACGCAGTATTTT
CDR3 protein: CSAPSTGGLAGVDTQYF

clone size: -
J gene: TRBJ1-2
V gene: TRBV24-1
CDR3 length: 15
D gene: TRBD1
CDR3 DNA: TGTGCCACCAGTGACGATCGGACAGGGGGCTATGGCTACACCTTC
CDR3 protein: CATSDDRTGGYGYTF

clone size: -
J gene: TRBJ2-3
V gene: TRBV2
CDR3 length: 16
D gene: TRBD1
CDR3 DNA: TGTGCCAGCAAGAAGGACAGGGGAGGGGGCACAGATACGCAGTATTTT
CDR3 protein: CASKKDRGGGTDTQYF

clone size: -
J gene: TRBJ1-1
V gene: TRBV2
CDR3 length: 12
D gene: -
CDR3 DNA: TGTGCCAGCAGTGAGGTGGGACTGGAAGCTTTCTTT
CDR3 protein: CASSEVGLEAFF

clone size: many
J gene: TRBJ2-7
V gene: TRBV7-9
CDR3 length: 14
D gene: TRBD1
CDR3 DNA: TGTGCCAGCAGCTTAGCGGCGACAGGGGGCGAGCAGTACTTC
CDR3 protein: CASSLAATGGEQYF

clone size: few
J gene: TRBJ2-2
V gene: TRBV7-2
CDR3 length: 13
D gene: -
CDR3 DNA: TGTGCCGGCAGAACCAGAGACACCGGGGAGCTGTTTTTT
CDR3 protein: CAGRTRDTGELFF

clone size: -
J gene: TRBJ1-1
V gene: TRBV2
CDR3 length: 12
D gene: TRBD1
CDR3 DNA: TGTGCCAGCAGCGACAGGGTCCCTGAAGCTTTCTTT
CDR3 protein: CASSDRVPEAFF

clone size: -
J gene: TRBJ1-1
V gene: TRBV5-4
CDR3 length: 14
D gene: -
CDR3 DNA: TGTGCCTTAAAGGCCCAAGGGATGAACACTGAAGCTTTCTTT
CDR3 protein: CALKAQGMNTEAFF

clone size: many
J gene: TRBJ2-1
V gene: TRBV12-3/TRBV12-4
CDR3 length: 13
D gene: -
CDR3 DNA: TGTGCCAGCAGTGCCAGGCTAGTGGCGCAGCAGTTCTTC
CDR3 protein: CASSARLVAQQFF

clone size: once
J gene: TRBJ1-1
V gene: TRBV15
CDR3 length: 15
D gene: -
CDR3 DNA: TGTGCCACCAGCAGCCTCAGGGCCATGAACACTGAAGCTTTCTTT
CDR3 protein: CATSSLRAMNTEAFF

clone size: many
J gene: TRBJ2-3
V gene: TRBV6-1
CDR3 length: 15
D gene: -
CDR3 DNA: TGTGCCAGCAGCCTTGACGGAGTTAGCACAGATACGCAGTATTTT
CDR3 protein: CASSLDGVSTDTQYF

clone size: -
J gene: TRBJ2-1
V gene: TRBV24-1
CDR3 length: 12
D gene: -
CDR3 DNA: TGTGCCACCAGTGATTTTCCCCGAAGGCAGTTCTTC
CDR3 protein: CATSDFPRRQFF

clone size: many
J gene: TRBJ2-5
V gene: TRBV6-1
CDR3 length: 14
D gene: TRBD2
CDR3 DNA: TGTGCCAGCAGTGCTGGACTAGCCCAAGAGACCCAGTACTTC
CDR3 protein: CASSAGLAQETQYF

clone size: -
J gene: TRBJ2-4
V gene: TRBV19
CDR3 length: 14
D gene: -
CDR3 DNA: TGTGCCAGTAGCAAGACACTAGCCAAAAACATTCAGTACTTC
CDR3 protein: CASSKTLAKNIQYF

clone size: many
J gene: TRBJ2-2
V gene: TRBV19
CDR3 length: 15
D gene: -
CDR3 DNA: TGTGCCAGTAGCTTCGTGGGGTCGAACACCGGGGAGCTGTTTTTT
CDR3 protein: CASSFVGSNTGELFF

clone size: many
J gene: TRBJ2-2
V gene: TRBV11-2
CDR3 length: 15
D gene: -
CDR3 DNA: TGTGCCAGCAGCCCCCCCCCGCTGGGCACCGGGGAGCTGTTTTTT
CDR3 protein: CASSPPPLGTGELFF

clone size: -
J gene: TRBJ2-7
V gene: TRBV12-3/TRBV12-4
CDR3 length: 13
D gene: -
CDR3 DNA: TGTGCCAGCAGTAGCAGCAACTCCTACGAGCAGTACTTC
CDR3 protein: CASSSSNSYEQYF

clone size: -
J gene: TRBJ1-6
V gene: TRBV2
CDR3 length: 13
D gene: TRBD1
CDR3 DNA: TGTGCCAGCAGGAGACAGGGAACTTCACCCCTCCACTTT
CDR3 protein: CASRRQGTSPLHF

clone size: few
J gene: TRBJ2-7
V gene: TRBV29-1
CDR3 length: 11
D gene: -
CDR3 DNA: TGCAGCACCGGGACAATCAACGAGCAGTACTTC
CDR3 protein: CSTGTINEQYF

clone size: many
J gene: TRBJ1-2
V gene: TRBV20-1
CDR3 length: 14
D gene: TRBD1
CDR3 DNA: TGCAGTGCTCAGGACAGGGGGCAGTGGTATGGCTACACCTTC
CDR3 protein: CSAQDRGQWYGYTF

clone size: many
J gene: TRBJ2-1
V gene: TRBV4-3
CDR3 length: 13
D gene: -
CDR3 DNA: TGCGCCAGCAGCCAAGATCTTTCGACAGGGAGGCTCTTC
CDR3 protein: CASSQDLSTGRLF

clone size: -
J gene: TRBJ2-3
V gene: TRBV24-1
CDR3 length: 17
D gene: TRBD2
CDR3 DNA: TGTGCCATCAGTGAAAGGGCTAGCGGGAGGGACGCAGATACGCAGTATTTT
CDR3 protein: CAISERASGRDADTQYF

clone size: -
J gene: TRBJ2-4
V gene: TRBV27
CDR3 length: 15
D gene: -
CDR3 DNA: TGTGCCAGCAGTTTAGGGGCCGAAGCCAAAAACATTCAGTACTTC
CDR3 protein: CASSLGAEAKNIQYF

clone size: many
J gene: TRBJ1-2
V gene: TRBV6-5
CDR3 length: 15
D gene: -
CDR3 DNA: TGTGCCAGCAGTTACTCGTCAGGGATTAACTATGGCTACACCTTC
CDR3 protein: CASSYSSGINYGYTF

clone size: -
J gene: TRBJ2-5
V gene: TRBV5-1
CDR3 length: 20
D gene: TRBD2
CDR3 DNA: TGCGCCAGCAGCCTTCCCACCAACACTTTAACTAGCGGGAGCTTTGAGACCCAGTACTTC
CDR3 protein: CASSLPTNTLTSGSFETQYF

clone size: many
J gene: TRBJ2-1
V gene: TRBV15
CDR3 length: 15
D gene: TRBD2
CDR3 DNA: TGTGCCACCAGCAGAGAGGCTAGCGGGGTTCATGAGCAGTTCTTC
CDR3 protein: CATSREASGVHEQFF

clone size: many
J gene: TRBJ1-5
V gene: TRBV12-3/TRBV12-4
CDR3 length: 13
D gene: TRBD1
CDR3 DNA: TGTGCCAGCAGACGGACAGGGGATCAGCCCCAGCATTTT
CDR3 protein: CASRRTGDQPQHF

clone size: many
J gene: TRBJ2-5
V gene: TRBV5-4
CDR3 length: 15
D gene: TRBD2
CDR3 DNA: TGTGCCAGCAACCGAGCGGGAGGGGTTCAAGAGACCCAGTACTTC
CDR3 protein: CASNRAGGVQETQYF

clone size: -
J gene: TRBJ2-7
V gene: TRBV24-1
CDR3 length: 15
D gene: TRBD1
CDR3 DNA: TGTGCCACCAGTGATGGGAGACAGGGGGTCTACGAGCAGTACTTC
CDR3 protein: CATSDGRQGVYEQYF

clone size: many
J gene: TRBJ2-5
V gene: TRBV15
CDR3 length: 15
D gene: -
CDR3 DNA: TGTGCCACCAGCATCCCATTGGGAGGTAAAGAGACCCAGTACTTC
CDR3 protein: CATSIPLGGKETQYF

clone size: many
J gene: TRBJ2-7
V gene: TRBV19
CDR3 length: 15
D gene: TRBD1
CDR3 DNA: TGTGCCAGTAGTACAAAGGGACAGGGGGGCTACGAGCAGTACTTC
CDR3 protein: CASSTKGQGGYEQYF

clone size: -
J gene: TRBJ2-1
V gene: TRBV6-5
CDR3 length: 14
D gene: TRBD2
CDR3 DNA: TGTGCCAGCAGTTACGGCCTAGCGGGTAATGAGCAGTTCTTC
CDR3 protein: CASSYGLAGNEQFF

clone size: few
J gene: TRBJ1-1
V gene: TRBV28
CDR3 length: 16
D gene: TRBD1
CDR3 DNA: TGTGCCAGCAGTCGGACAGGGGTTGTGGGGAACACTGAAGCTTTCTTT
CDR3 protein: CASSRTGVVGNTEAFF

clone size: -
J gene: TRBJ2-7
V gene: TRBV15
CDR3 length: 14
D gene: TRBD1
CDR3 DNA: TGTGCCACCAGTAGAGGGACAGGGATTTACGAGCAGTACTTC
CDR3 protein: CATSRGTGIYEQYF

clone size: many
J gene: TRBJ2-3
V gene: TRBV12-3/TRBV12-4
CDR3 length: 14
D gene: -
CDR3 DNA: TGTGCCAGCAGTTTGATTAGCGACACAGATACGCAGTATTTT
CDR3 protein: CASSLISDTDTQYF

clone size: many
J gene: TRBJ2-1
V gene: TRBV24-1
CDR3 length: 21
D gene: TRBD1
CDR3 DNA: TGTGCCACCAGTGATATTCCGGGACAGGGGTTGCCTAGCGGGCAGTACAATGAGCAGTTCTTC
CDR3 protein: CATSDIPGQGLPSGQYNEQFF

clone size: many
J gene: TRBJ2-3
V gene: TRBV7-3
CDR3 length: 16
D gene: TRBD2
CDR3 DNA: TGTGCCAGCAGCTTAGTGGGGTCGGGAGGGACAGATACGCAGTATTTT
CDR3 protein: CASSLVGSGGTDTQYF

clone size: -
J gene: TRBJ2-1
V gene: TRBV10-3
CDR3 length: 14
D gene: -
CDR3 DNA: TGTGCCATCAGTGCTCCCTCCTCCTACAATGAGCAGTTCTTC
CDR3 protein: CAISAPSSYNEQFF

clone size: many
J gene: TRBJ1-5
V gene: TRBV7-2
CDR3 length: 13
D gene: TRBD1
CDR3 DNA: TGTGCCAGCAGCTTAGTCTGGGACAGTGCCGTTCATTTT
CDR3 protein: CASSLVWDSAVHF

clone size: -
J gene: TRBJ2-2
V gene: TRBV9
CDR3 length: 13
D gene: -
CDR3 DNA: TGTGCCAGCAGCGCCACTAGTGTTGAGGAGCTGTTTTTT
CDR3 protein: CASSATSVEELFF